This TCR beta chain was documented in a study of coeliac disease. The study's findings and limits: Largely private TRB repertoires meant most sequences were sample-unique. Intraepithelial and lamina propria fractions were not highly pure, so cross-contamination was possible.

Points on this clone: Its target is not known.

Profiling relied on immunoSEQ multiplex PCR, and the TCRdb table lists in-frame clones only, not all of them. The sample carries some 7,300 clones, roughly 63% recorded once. This CDR3 is built from 12 residues. CDR1 is MDHEN, CDR2 SYDVKM, per germline. J gave up 5 bases and V 11 bases, and 6 bases lay outside the gene matches. The chain couples TRBV28 to TRBJ2-1; 7 positions match TRBD2. Material: lamina propria lymphocytes from the gut. This receptor was identified in a woman aged 60 to 75 with active celiac disease. The DNA of the CDR3 is TGTGCCGCTAGCGGAGCGAACAATGAGCAGTTCTTC. Translation gives CAASGANNEQFF.